These 7 T cell receptor beta chains were all obtained from the same sample, sequenced in a study of vaccination and CD4 T cells after COVID-19. Sample treatment: approximately 9-day PBMC culture with coronavirus spike peptide pools or control peptides (ViraFEST assay). Their recognized antigens are unknown. The Oncomine TCR Beta short-read assay was applied to DNA of cultured CD4+ T cells. TCRdb re-called the PCR reads with MiXCR, one entry per CDR3 protein. There are fewer than 9,000 distinct CDR3 sequences in the sample; around 70% occur only once, and over 25% lies in the top ten. The sequenced material came from CD4+ T cells from blood, cultured in vitro. The receptors were sampled from a human donor who had recovered from COVID-19.

V and J are TRBV19 and TRBJ2-5; the D is unclear. Trimming cost V 2 bases and J 7 bases, with 11 bases left between them. Germline loops: CDR1 LNHDA, CDR2 SQIVND (reference sequence). CDR3 length equals 13 residues. The CDR3 nucleotides are TGTGCCAGTAGTATAAGGGCGCGAGGGACCCAGTACTTC. Translated, it gives CASSIRARGTQYF.

This clonotype was observed once. The chain combines TRBV6-1 with TRBJ1-2; 11 nucleotides line up with TRBD1. This CDR3 spans 16 amino acids. Germline lookup yields CDR1 MNHNS and CDR2 SASEGT. V lost 0 bases and J lost 4; bases outside the gene matches: 4. This CDR3 is CASSEAAGQGGYGYTF. CDR3 nucleotides: TGTGCCAGCAGTGAAGCGGCGGGACAGGGGGGCTATGGCTACACCTTC.

The chain joins TRBV6-1 to TRBJ2-7; 7 nucleotides line up with TRBD2. J gave up 0 bases and V 2 bases, and 7 bases lay outside the gene matches. This CDR3 is 16 amino acids long. Germline CDR1 is MNHNS and CDR2 is SASEGT. CDR3 in amino acids: CASSEPLADSSYEQYF. The CDR3 nucleotides read TGTGCCAGCAGTGAACCCCTAGCGGACTCCTCCTACGAGCAGTACTTC.

V gene TRBV4-3 combines with J gene TRBJ1-1; D uncertain. Germline CDR1 reads LGHNA; CDR2 reads YSLEER. The V and J ends lost 0 bases and 1 base respectively, with 6 bases between them. The CDR3 contains 14 residues. DNA of the CDR3: TGCGCCAGCAGCCAAGACAGCCGGAACACTGAAGCTTTCTTT. Protein product: CASSQDSRNTEAFF.

J is TRBJ1-2 and V is TRBV2, with 7 bases fitting TRBD1. The CDR3 is 13 amino acids. The germline CDR1 and CDR2 sequences are SNHLY and FYNNEI. J was trimmed by 7 bases and V by 6 bases; bases with no gene match: 8. The CDR3 protein is CASSPDRAAGYTF. The DNA of the CDR3 is TGTGCCAGCAGCCCTGACAGGGCGGCTGGCTACACCTTC. Full variable domain (remainder filled in from reference TRBV2 and TRBJ1-2): EPEVTQTPSHQVTQMGQEVILRCVPISNHLYFYWYRQILGQKVEFLVSFYNNEISEKSEIFDDQFSVERPDGSNFTLKIRSTKLEDSAMYFCASSPDRAAGYTFGSGTRLTVV.

The chain links TRBV6-1 to TRBJ1-1, with a tentative D call TRBD1 (5 bases). The CDR3 runs 12 residues. Trimming pared 5 bases from V and 8 bases from J, leaving 12 bases between. The V gene's germline CDR1 is MNHNS and CDR2 SASEGT. This chain's CDR3 is CASSKTALEAFF. The CDR3 DNA reads as TGTGCCAGCAGTAAGACAGCGCTGGAAGCTTTCTTT.

V usage is TRBV6-5 and J usage is TRBJ1-2; TRBD1 aligns across 8 bases. V trimming: 1 base; J trimming: 2 bases; junction bases outside the gene matches: 3. CDR3 size: 15 residues. Germline CDR1 is MNHEY and CDR2 is SVGAGI. The CDR3 DNA follows: TGTGCCAGCAGTTACTTCCAGGGGGCGAACTATGGCTACACCTTC. Amino acid sequence: CASSYFQGANYGYTF.